Shown below are 30 T cell receptor beta chains from a single sample sequenced in a study of blood T cell repertoires in COVID-19. The data were produced by immunoSEQ multiplex PCR, yet TCRdb's version contains in-frame clones alone and is incomplete. Of 120,000 or so clones listed, 75% to 90% are singletons. The specimen sequenced was peripheral blood. The source of these receptors is a man between 65 and 85 years old with active or convalescent COVID-19.

The V gene is TRBV7-8, the J gene TRBJ2-7, with D perhaps TRBD1 (5 bases). The germline V gene encodes CDR1 SGHVS and CDR2 FQNEAQ. V lost 5 bases to trimming and J lost 2 bases, with 13 bases between them. The CDR3 runs 14 residues. DNA for the CDR3: TGTGCCAGCAGCCCTAGACAGTTAGCCTACGAGCAGTACTTC. Translated, it gives CASSPRQLAYEQYF.

This chain connects TRBV4-1 to TRBJ1-5; D perhaps matches TRBD1 (6 bases). Germline V gene lookup returns CDR1 MGHRA and CDR2 YSYEKL. The CDR3 is 15 amino acids. With 3 bases removed from V and 3 bases from J, the gap between germline ends came to 12 bases. In nucleotides, the CDR3 is TGCGCCAGCAGCCAGGCTACAGGGCACAATCAGCCCCAGCATTTT. This gives the protein CASSQATGHNQPQHF.

The chain couples TRBV2 to TRBJ2-2; TRBD1 matches 7 bases. The CDR3 runs to 14 residues. Germline loops: CDR1 SNHLY, CDR2 FYNNEI. After removal of 6 bases from V and 4 bases from J, the junction contained 5 bases not matched to a gene. CDR3 DNA sequence: TGTGCCAGCAGGGTTAGGGACAGCACCGGGGAGCTGTTTTTT. This translates into CASRVRDSTGELFF.

V usage is TRBV4-1 and J usage is TRBJ1-5, with D hard to call. The CDR3 spans 17 residues. CDR1 is MGHRA, CDR2 YSYEKL, per germline. V was cut by 1 base and J by 7 bases, with 20 bases left in between. The CDR3 nucleotides are TGCGCCAGCAGCCAAGCCGATAAGGCGGGCTCTCGGCAGCCCCAGCATTTT. Translated: CASSQADKAGSRQPQHF.

The CDR3 reads CSGGVSGNTIYF. The CDR3 DNA sequence: TGCAGCGGCGGGGTCTCTGGAAACACCATATATTTT. The chain carries TRBV29-1 and TRBJ1-3; D ambiguous. Germline V gene data show CDR1 as SQVTM and CDR2 as ANQGSEA. The CDR3 is 12 amino acids. V was clipped by 7 bases and J by 0 bases, with 7 bases between them.

This chain links TRBV5-6 with TRBJ1-6; 8 nucleotides agree with TRBD1. Trimming removed 4 bases from V and 6 bases from J; junction bases left unmatched: 3. CDR1 SGHDT and CDR2 YYEEEE come from the germline V gene. This CDR3 has 14 amino acids. The CDR3 nucleotides read TGTGCCAGCAGCATGGACAGGGCTAATTCACCCCTCCACTTT. This encodes CASSMDRANSPLHF.

The chain has TRBV9 and TRBJ1-6; D gene ambiguous. This CDR3 contains 12 residues. The germline gives CDR1 SGDLS, CDR2 YYNGEE. V was shortened by 3 bases and J by 6 bases, with 4 bases between the two germline ends. The CDR3: CASSDSNSPLHF. CDR3 coding DNA: TGTGCCAGCAGCGACAGTAATTCACCCCTCCACTTT.

This clone has a handful of counts. The V call is TRBV3-1 (or the pseudogene TRBV3-2), the J call TRBJ2-5, with TRBD2 matching over 10 bases. The CDR3 has 14 residues. CDR1 and CDR2 from the germline V gene are LGHDT and YNNKEL (reference sequence). V lost 3 bases and J lost 4; bases outside the gene matches: 2. In DNA form, the CDR3 reads TGTGCCAGCAGCCATTGGACTAGCGGAGAGACCCAGTACTTC. Amino acid sequence: CASSHWTSGETQYF.

The chain couples TRBV7-9 to TRBJ1-1; 9 bases are shared with TRBD1. The CDR3 is made up of 16 amino acids. From germline, CDR1 is SEHNR and CDR2 FQNEAQ (reference sequence). The V gene end was trimmed by 3 bases and the J gene end by 7 bases; junction bases not matched to a gene: 12. In DNA form, the CDR3 reads TGTGCCAGCAGCTTGGGTTCCGGGACAGGGCAATATGAAGCTTTCTTT. It codes for CASSLGSGTGQYEAFF.

The J gene is TRBJ2-7, the V gene TRBV5-1; 13 bases match TRBD2. V shed 2 bases and J 5 bases; nucleotides not matched to a gene: 7. This CDR3 is built from 16 residues. The germline V gene encodes CDR1 SGHRS and CDR2 YFSETQ. The CDR3 DNA follows: TGCGCCAGCAGCTTTTCACTAGCGGGAGGGCCCCACGAGCAGTACTTC. This translates into CASSFSLAGGPHEQYF.

V and J are TRBV28 and TRBJ1-1; D might be TRBD1 (5 bases). The V end lost 7 bases, the J end lost 5 bases, and 20 bases lay between the germline ends. CDR1 and CDR2 from the germline V gene are MDHEN and SYDVKM. The CDR3 consists of 15 residues. The CDR3 region is CASIYGGIAVTEAFF. The CDR3 DNA reads as TGTGCCAGCATCTATGGGGGGATCGCGGTTACTGAAGCTTTCTTT.

The V and J genes are TRBV27 and TRBJ2-2, with 7 bases matching TRBD2. V shed 4 bases, J shed 7 bases, and the junction held 9 bases outside the gene matches. The V gene's germline CDR1 is MNHEY and CDR2 SMNVEV (reference sequence). CDR3 length equals 15 residues. As DNA, the CDR3 is TGTGCCAGCAGTTCCCCTGGGATAGCGGGCGGGGAGCTGTTTTTT. It codes for CASSSPGIAGGELFF.

The chain employs TRBV11-2 and TRBJ2-1; TRBD2 matches 9 bases. Losses at the gene ends were 3 bases for V and 7 bases for J; bases not matched to a gene: 4. Germline CDR1 and CDR2: SGHAT and FQNNGV. CDR3 size: 14 residues. DNA of the CDR3: TGTGCCAGCAGCTTGACTAGCGGACCTAATGAGCAGTTCTTC. This gives the protein CASSLTSGPNEQFF.

V gene TRBV5-1 combines with J gene TRBJ1-6; D is perhaps TRBD1 (5 bases). There are 15 residues in the CDR3. The V and J ends lost 0 bases and 6 bases respectively, with 10 bases between them. CDR1 is SGHRS and CDR2 is YFSETQ in the germline V gene. The CDR3 loop reads CASSLGSGINSPLHF. CDR3 bases: TGCGCCAGCAGCTTGGGGTCAGGGATTAATTCACCCCTCCACTTT.

In its sample, this clone was seen once. The chain employs TRBV30 and TRBJ1-5; TRBD1 aligns across 7 bases. Per germline, CDR1 GTSNPN and CDR2 SVGIG (reference sequence). The V gene end was trimmed by 2 bases and the J gene end by 4 bases; junction bases not matched to a gene: 2. This CDR3 is built from 13 residues. CDR3 sequence: CAWSKTGNQPQHF. CDR3 sequence (DNA): TGTGCCTGGAGTAAGACAGGGAATCAGCCCCAGCATTTT.

J is TRBJ2-1 and V is TRBV2, with 9 positions matching TRBD2. The ends lost 5 bases at V and 7 bases at J; junction bases unmatched: 6. The length of the CDR3 is 14 residues. Germline V gives CDR1 SNHLY, CDR2 FYNNEI. CDR3 region: CASSRSGRGNEQFF. CDR3 DNA: TGTGCCAGCAGTCGTAGCGGGAGAGGAAATGAGCAGTTCTTC.

This chain uses TRBV2 with TRBJ1-4; TRBD1 might be the D (5 bases). The CDR3 has 12 amino acids. The V gene lost 4 bases and the J gene lost 8 bases, with 8 bases spanning the gap. The germline V gene encodes CDR1 SNHLY and CDR2 FYNNEI. The CDR3 loop reads CASSVRQEKLFF. CDR3 DNA sequence: TGTGCCAGCAGTGTGAGACAGGAAAAACTGTTTTTT.

This sequence joins TRBV2 and TRBJ1-1; D ambiguous. The germline V gene encodes CDR1 SNHLY and CDR2 FYNNEI. The V gene lost 7 bases and the J gene lost 5 bases, with 8 bases spanning the gap. The CDR3 has 11 residues. The CDR3 loop is CASKEATEAFF. The DNA for the CDR3 is TGTGCCAGCAAGGAGGCGACTGAAGCTTTCTTT.

The chain recombines TRBV19 with TRBJ2-1; 13 nucleotides line up with TRBD2. The V and J ends lost 0 bases and 7 bases, in that order; junction bases with no gene match: 3. The CDR3 is 16 residues long. CDR1 LNHDA and CDR2 SQIVND come from the germline V gene (reference sequence). For the CDR3, the DNA is TGTGCCAGTAGTATAGATAGACTAGCGGGAGGAAATGAGCAGTTCTTC. Its translation is CASSIDRLAGGNEQFF.

CDR3 amino acids: CSADSGTSGTGEQFF. CDR3 DNA: TGCAGCGCTGACTCCGGGACTAGCGGGACGGGTGAGCAGTTCTTC. The rearrangement links TRBV29-1 to TRBJ2-1; TRBD2 agrees at 13 bases. Germline-derived CDR1 and CDR2 are SQVTM and ANQGSEA. V lost 7 bases, J lost 9 bases, and 12 bases stayed unmatched. CDR3 length equals 15 residues.

J is TRBJ2-5 and V is TRBV5-1, with D hard to call. Germline V gene sequence: CDR1 SGHRS, CDR2 YFSETQ. V was cut by 0 bases and J by 5 bases, with 14 bases left in between. The CDR3 is 15 amino acids. CDR3 sequence reads: CASSLDGTAVETQYF. The DNA of the CDR3 is TGCGCCAGCAGCTTGGATGGTACGGCGGTGGAGACCCAGTACTTC.

The CDR3 nucleotides are TGTGCCAGCGGCCCGTGGACTGAAGCTTTCTTT. Its translation: CASGPWTEAFF. The chain joins TRBV6-5 to TRBJ1-1; D is undetermined. Trimming pared 8 bases from V and 5 bases from J, leaving 9 bases between. The length of the CDR3 is 11 residues. The germline CDR1 and CDR2 sequences are MNHEY and SVGAGI.

This chain links TRBV5-8 with TRBJ2-3; 7 bases are shared with TRBD2. The length of the CDR3 is 14 residues. Germline-derived CDR1 and CDR2 are SGHTS and YDEGEE. V gave up 5 bases and J gave up 1 base; unmatched junction bases: 4. CDR3 nucleotide sequence: TGTGCCAGCAGGCTGAGCGGGGGCACAGATACGCAGTATTTT. It encodes CASRLSGGTDTQYF.

This clone occurred once. The rearrangement uses TRBV5-1 and TRBJ2-7, with D perhaps TRBD2 (5 bases). The germline V gene has CDR1 SGHRS and CDR2 YFSETQ. Trimming cost V 0 bases and J 4 bases, with 11 bases left between them. This CDR3 comprises 14 residues. CDR3 protein: CASSLVPGNYEQYF. CDR3 DNA sequence: TGCGCCAGCAGCTTGGTGCCGGGGAATTACGAGCAGTACTTC.

The rearrangement links TRBV29-1 to TRBJ2-1, with 12 bases identical to TRBD2. There are 16 residues in the CDR3. Germline values: CDR1 SQVTM, CDR2 ANQGSEA. V shed 5 bases and J 7 bases; nucleotides not matched to a gene: 12. The chain's CDR3 is CSVSERLAGVGNEQFF. CDR3 nucleotides: TGCAGCGTTTCTGAACGACTAGCGGGAGTGGGAAATGAGCAGTTCTTC.

Concerning this clone: This CDR3 is also generated by other DNA sequences in the sample. This chain links TRBV28 with TRBJ2-3, with a tentative D call TRBD2 (5 bases). Germline V gene data show CDR1 as MDHEN and CDR2 as SYDVKM. The CDR3 consists of 14 residues. The ends were cut back, 3 bases at V and 0 bases at J, with 7 bases in the middle. CDR3 sequence (DNA): TGTGCCAGCAGTTTGGGCGGGAGCACAGATACGCAGTATTTT. Translating it yields CASSLGGSTDTQYF.

The chain joins TRBV11-1 to TRBJ2-2, with TRBD2 matching 7 bases. This CDR3 has 14 amino acids. CDR1 and CDR2 from the germline V gene are SGHAT and FQDESV (reference sequence). Germline trimming cut 5 bases from V and 2 bases from J; bases unmatched to any gene: 2. The CDR3 spells CASSGGLNTGELFF. For the CDR3, the DNA is TGTGCCAGCAGCGGGGGACTAAACACCGGGGAGCTGTTTTTT.

This rearrangement joins TRBV19 to TRBJ2-2; D might be TRBD1 (6 bases). The germline V gene has CDR1 LNHDA and CDR2 SQIVND (reference sequence). The CDR3 runs 13 residues. Between the trimmed V and J ends, which lost 6 bases and 6 bases, there was a span of 11 bases. CDR3: CASSQQGPGELFF. DNA for the CDR3: TGTGCCAGTAGCCAACAGGGACCCGGGGAGCTGTTTTTT.

The V gene is TRBV5-6, the J gene TRBJ1-2; unclear D gene. This CDR3 contains 13 residues. CDR1 is SGHDT, CDR2 YYEEEE, per germline. Trimming cost V 4 bases and J 0 bases, with 7 bases left between them. CDR3 DNA: TGTGCCAGCAGCGAGATAACTAACTATGGCTACACCTTC. Protein product: CASSEITNYGYTF.

This chain links TRBV28 with TRBJ2-7, with a possible D match to TRBD1 (5 bases). This CDR3 comprises 14 residues. Trimming cost V 6 bases and J 1 base, with 13 bases left between them. Germline values: CDR1 MDHEN, CDR2 SYDVKM. Here the CDR3 DNA reads TGTGCCAGCAGAGGGGCAGGCGCTTCCTACGAGCAGTACTTC. Its translation: CASRGAGASYEQYF.